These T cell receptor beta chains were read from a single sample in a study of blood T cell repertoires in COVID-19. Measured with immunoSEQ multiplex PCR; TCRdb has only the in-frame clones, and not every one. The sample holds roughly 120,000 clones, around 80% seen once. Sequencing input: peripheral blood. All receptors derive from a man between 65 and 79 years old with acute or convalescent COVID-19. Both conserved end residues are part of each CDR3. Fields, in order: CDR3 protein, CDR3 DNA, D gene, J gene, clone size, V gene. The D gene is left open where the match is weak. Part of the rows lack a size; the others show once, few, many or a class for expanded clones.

cdr3_aa: CASSEQYEQYF
cdr3_nt: TGTGCCAGCAGTGAACAATACGAGCAGTACTTC
d_call: NA
j_call: TRBJ2-7
clone_size: few
v_call: TRBV2

cdr3_aa: CASSDLAGGIDTQYF
cdr3_nt: TGTGCCAGCAGTGACCTAGCGGGGGGTATAGATACGCAGTATTTT
d_call: TRBD2
j_call: TRBJ2-3
clone_size: NA
v_call: TRBV6-1

cdr3_aa: CASSQSWGPSYNEQFF
cdr3_nt: TGCGCCAGCAGCCAATCATGGGGGCCCTCGTACAATGAGCAGTTCTTC
d_call: NA
j_call: TRBJ2-1
clone_size: NA
v_call: TRBV4-1

cdr3_aa: CASSLAGGEKLFF
cdr3_nt: TGTGCCAGCAGCTTAGCAGGGGGTGAAAAACTGTTTTTT
d_call: NA
j_call: TRBJ1-4
clone_size: NA
v_call: TRBV7-8

cdr3_aa: CASSQALGGQETQYF
cdr3_nt: TGTGCCAGCAGCCAGGCGCTGGGGGGGCAAGAGACCCAGTACTTC
d_call: TRBD2
j_call: TRBJ2-5
clone_size: NA
v_call: TRBV3-1/TRBV3-2

cdr3_aa: CASSLGTGDEKLFF
cdr3_nt: TGTGCCAGCAGCCTGGGGACAGGAGATGAAAAACTGTTTTTT
d_call: TRBD1
j_call: TRBJ1-4
clone_size: NA
v_call: TRBV5-5

cdr3_aa: CASSALGQGGDEQYF
cdr3_nt: TGCGCCAGCAGCGCGTTGGGGCAGGGGGGCGACGAGCAGTACTTC
d_call: NA
j_call: TRBJ2-7
clone_size: NA
v_call: TRBV5-1

cdr3_aa: CASSGGQGFSGNTIYF
cdr3_nt: TGTGCCAGCAGTGGGGGACAGGGCTTCTCTGGAAACACCATATATTTT
d_call: TRBD1
j_call: TRBJ1-3
clone_size: NA
v_call: TRBV6-1

cdr3_aa: CATSSHTDTQYF
cdr3_nt: TGTGCCACCAGCAGCCACACAGATACGCAGTATTTT
d_call: NA
j_call: TRBJ2-3
clone_size: NA
v_call: TRBV15

cdr3_aa: CASSQERQGGNTIYF
cdr3_nt: TGTGCCAGCAGCCAAGAGCGGCAGGGAGGAAACACCATATATTTT
d_call: NA
j_call: TRBJ1-3
clone_size: once
v_call: TRBV4-2

cdr3_aa: CASTLQNRVGGYTF
cdr3_nt: TGTGCCAGCACCTTACAGAACAGGGTCGGGGGCTACACCTTC
d_call: NA
j_call: TRBJ1-2
clone_size: NA
v_call: TRBV6-6

cdr3_aa: CASSHGQGAYEQYF
cdr3_nt: TGTGCCAGCAGCCACGGACAGGGGGCTTACGAGCAGTACTTC
d_call: TRBD1
j_call: TRBJ2-7
clone_size: NA
v_call: TRBV3-1/TRBV3-2

cdr3_aa: CASSPGTGVFFTEAFF
cdr3_nt: TGTGCCAGCTCCCCCGGGACAGGGGTCTTTTTCACTGAAGCTTTCTTT
d_call: TRBD1
j_call: TRBJ1-1
clone_size: NA
v_call: TRBV18

cdr3_aa: CASSLGVTGSAQYF
cdr3_nt: TGTGCCAGCAGCTTAGGCGTGACAGGGAGTGCGCAGTATTTT
d_call: TRBD1
j_call: TRBJ2-3
clone_size: NA
v_call: TRBV11-2

cdr3_aa: CASSYWAANTGELFF
cdr3_nt: TGTGCCAGCAGTTACTGGGCAGCGAACACCGGGGAGCTGTTTTTT
d_call: NA
j_call: TRBJ2-2
clone_size: NA
v_call: TRBV6-5

cdr3_aa: CASSKKEGSGTVREQYF
cdr3_nt: TGTGCCAGCAGCAAAAAGGAGGGGTCCGGGACGGTTAGGGAGCAGTACTTC
d_call: NA
j_call: TRBJ2-7
clone_size: NA
v_call: TRBV21-1

cdr3_aa: CASSNTGELFF
cdr3_nt: TGTGCCAGTTCAAACACCGGGGAGCTGTTTTTT
d_call: NA
j_call: TRBJ2-2
clone_size: NA
v_call: TRBV9

cdr3_aa: CASSQVGGRYEQYF
cdr3_nt: TGCGCCAGCAGCCAAGTAGGGGGCCGCTACGAGCAGTACTTC
d_call: TRBD1
j_call: TRBJ2-7
clone_size: NA
v_call: TRBV4-1

cdr3_aa: CASSVGTSGREYNEQFF
cdr3_nt: TGTGCCAGCAGCGTCGGGACTAGCGGGAGGGAATACAATGAGCAGTTCTTC
d_call: TRBD2
j_call: TRBJ2-1
clone_size: NA
v_call: TRBV5-8

cdr3_aa: CASSSQGNTEAFF
cdr3_nt: TGTGCCAGCAGCTCTCAGGGGAACACTGAAGCTTTCTTT
d_call: NA
j_call: TRBJ1-1
clone_size: NA
v_call: TRBV7-3

cdr3_aa: CASTSQGSGANVLTF
cdr3_nt: TGTGCCAGCACTTCACAGGGGTCTGGGGCCAACGTCCTGACTTTC
d_call: TRBD1
j_call: TRBJ2-6
clone_size: NA
v_call: TRBV3-1/TRBV3-2

cdr3_aa: CASSLALAGSYNEQFF
cdr3_nt: TGTGCCAGCAGCCTAGCACTAGCGGGAAGCTACAATGAGCAGTTCTTC
d_call: TRBD2
j_call: TRBJ2-1
clone_size: few
v_call: TRBV7-9

cdr3_aa: CASSYQGMDGYTF
cdr3_nt: TGTGCCAGCAGTTATCAGGGGATGGATGGCTACACCTTC
d_call: NA
j_call: TRBJ1-2
clone_size: NA
v_call: TRBV12-3/TRBV12-4

cdr3_aa: CASSSGSMNTEAFF
cdr3_nt: TGTGCCAGCAGCTCCGGGTCGATGAACACTGAAGCTTTCTTT
d_call: NA
j_call: TRBJ1-1
clone_size: NA
v_call: TRBV7-9

cdr3_aa: CASSSQGYGYTF
cdr3_nt: TGTGCCAGCAGCTCCCAGGGGTATGGCTACACCTTC
d_call: NA
j_call: TRBJ1-2
clone_size: NA
v_call: TRBV7-2

cdr3_aa: CASSPSANTGELFF
cdr3_nt: TGTGCCAGCAGCCCGAGCGCAAACACCGGGGAGCTGTTTTTT
d_call: NA
j_call: TRBJ2-2
clone_size: NA
v_call: TRBV9

cdr3_aa: CASSPPIGGTEAFF
cdr3_nt: TGTGCCAGCTCACCGCCCATCGGGGGGACTGAAGCTTTCTTT
d_call: NA
j_call: TRBJ1-1
clone_size: NA
v_call: TRBV18

cdr3_aa: CASSRNRFYEQYF
cdr3_nt: TGTGCCAGCAGCCGCAACAGGTTCTACGAGCAGTACTTC
d_call: NA
j_call: TRBJ2-7
clone_size: few
v_call: TRBV6-5

cdr3_aa: CASSSQAGAQETQYF
cdr3_nt: TGTGCCAGCAGCTCCCAAGCGGGGGCCCAAGAGACCCAGTACTTC
d_call: TRBD2
j_call: TRBJ2-5
clone_size: NA
v_call: TRBV7-3

cdr3_aa: CASSLGLADYEQYF
cdr3_nt: TGCGCCAGCAGCTTGGGGCTAGCGGACTACGAGCAGTACTTC
d_call: TRBD2
j_call: TRBJ2-7
clone_size: NA
v_call: TRBV5-1

cdr3_aa: CASSQGQIYNEQFF
cdr3_nt: TGTGCCAGCAGCCAGGGACAGATATACAATGAGCAGTTCTTC
d_call: TRBD1
j_call: TRBJ2-1
clone_size: NA
v_call: TRBV7-2

cdr3_aa: CASRSSYEQYF
cdr3_nt: TGTGCCAGCAGGTCATCCTACGAGCAGTACTTC
d_call: NA
j_call: TRBJ2-7
clone_size: NA
v_call: TRBV28

cdr3_aa: CASSLRTARRAGYNSPLHF
cdr3_nt: TGTGCCAGCAGCCTAAGGACCGCCCGGCGAGCGGGGTATAATTCACCCCTCCACTTT
d_call: NA
j_call: TRBJ1-6
clone_size: NA
v_call: TRBV14

cdr3_aa: CASSLAVATGNTIYF
cdr3_nt: TGTGCCAGCAGCTTAGCGGTGGCAACTGGAAACACCATATATTTT
d_call: NA
j_call: TRBJ1-3
clone_size: NA
v_call: TRBV7-2

cdr3_aa: CASSLQGAYTEAFF
cdr3_nt: TGTGCCAGCAGCTTACAGGGGGCTTACACTGAAGCTTTCTTT
d_call: TRBD1
j_call: TRBJ1-1
clone_size: few
v_call: TRBV27

cdr3_aa: CASSENSNTEAFF
cdr3_nt: TGTGCCAGCAGCGAGAACAGCAACACTGAAGCTTTCTTT
d_call: NA
j_call: TRBJ1-1
clone_size: once
v_call: TRBV7-9

cdr3_aa: CASSARTGGGGYTF
cdr3_nt: TGTGCCAGCAGCGCAAGGACAGGGGGCGGCGGCTACACCTTC
d_call: TRBD1
j_call: TRBJ1-2
clone_size: NA
v_call: TRBV5-8

cdr3_aa: CASSRISGANEQFF
cdr3_nt: TGTGCCAGTAGTCGGATTAGCGGGGCCAATGAGCAGTTCTTC
d_call: TRBD2
j_call: TRBJ2-1
clone_size: NA
v_call: TRBV19

cdr3_aa: CASRTSGLTDNEQFF
cdr3_nt: TGTGCCAGCAGGACTAGCGGGCTAACAGACAATGAGCAGTTCTTC
d_call: TRBD2
j_call: TRBJ2-1
clone_size: once
v_call: TRBV2

cdr3_aa: CASSLGQGIQPQHF
cdr3_nt: TGTGCCAGCAGCTTAGGACAGGGCATCCAGCCCCAGCATTTT
d_call: TRBD1
j_call: TRBJ1-5
clone_size: NA
v_call: TRBV5-6

cdr3_aa: CASSLQAQETQYF
cdr3_nt: TGCGCCAGCAGCTTGCAGGCGCAAGAGACCCAGTACTTC
d_call: NA
j_call: TRBJ2-5
clone_size: few
v_call: TRBV5-1

cdr3_aa: CAWSRQVAEAFF
cdr3_nt: TGTGCCTGGAGTCGACAGGTGGCTGAAGCTTTCTTT
d_call: NA
j_call: TRBJ1-1
clone_size: NA
v_call: TRBV30

cdr3_aa: CASSPRGSETQYF
cdr3_nt: TGTGCCAGCAGCCCCAGGGGATCAGAGACCCAGTACTTC
d_call: NA
j_call: TRBJ2-5
clone_size: NA
v_call: TRBV7-2

cdr3_aa: CASSWKVLTILSGNTIYF
cdr3_nt: TGTGCCAGTAGTTGGAAGGTCCTAACTATTCTCTCTGGAAACACCATATATTTT
d_call: NA
j_call: TRBJ1-3
clone_size: NA
v_call: TRBV19

cdr3_aa: CASSQVTANTEAFF
cdr3_nt: TGTGCCAGCAGCCAAGTGACAGCGAACACTGAAGCTTTCTTT
d_call: NA
j_call: TRBJ1-1
clone_size: NA
v_call: TRBV3-1/TRBV3-2

cdr3_aa: CASSQGGTGELFF
cdr3_nt: TGTGCCAGCAGTCAGGGGGGTACCGGGGAGCTGTTTTTT
d_call: NA
j_call: TRBJ2-2
clone_size: NA
v_call: TRBV12-3/TRBV12-4

cdr3_aa: CASSPEGYNEQFF
cdr3_nt: TGTGCCAGCAGCCCGGAGGGTTACAATGAGCAGTTCTTC
d_call: NA
j_call: TRBJ2-1
clone_size: NA
v_call: TRBV5-4

cdr3_aa: CASSLAPGVTNEKLFF
cdr3_nt: TGTGCCAGCAGCTTGGCGCCAGGGGTAACTAATGAAAAACTGTTTTTT
d_call: NA
j_call: TRBJ1-4
clone_size: NA
v_call: TRBV5-5

cdr3_aa: CASSLSGASETQYF
cdr3_nt: TGCGCCAGCAGCTTGAGTGGGGCGAGCGAGACCCAGTACTTC
d_call: NA
j_call: TRBJ2-5
clone_size: NA
v_call: TRBV5-1

cdr3_aa: CASSAGGLYEQYF
cdr3_nt: TGTGCCAGCAGCGCGGGGGGCCTATACGAGCAGTACTTC
d_call: TRBD2
j_call: TRBJ2-7
clone_size: NA
v_call: TRBV28

cdr3_aa: CARDPGKSSSYEQYF
cdr3_nt: TGTGCCAGAGACCCCGGGAAAAGCAGCTCCTACGAGCAGTACTTC
d_call: NA
j_call: TRBJ2-7
clone_size: NA
v_call: TRBV27

cdr3_aa: CASSRGTSGIYEQYF
cdr3_nt: TGTGCCAGCTCACGCGGGACTAGCGGGATCTACGAGCAGTACTTC
d_call: TRBD2
j_call: TRBJ2-7
clone_size: NA
v_call: TRBV18

cdr3_aa: CASSILGRIRAPPFNQPQHF
cdr3_nt: TGTGCCAGTAGTATACTTGGTCGTATCAGGGCGCCACCCTTCAATCAGCCCCAGCATTTT
d_call: NA
j_call: TRBJ1-5
clone_size: once
v_call: TRBV19

cdr3_aa: CASSVEQGARTF
cdr3_nt: TGTGCCAGCAGCGTCGAACAGGGGGCGCGGACCTTC
d_call: TRBD1
j_call: TRBJ1-2
clone_size: NA
v_call: TRBV9

cdr3_aa: CASSSRSGEYEQYF
cdr3_nt: TGTGCCAGCAGCTCCCGAAGCGGGGAGTACGAGCAGTACTTC
d_call: TRBD2
j_call: TRBJ2-7
clone_size: NA
v_call: TRBV9

cdr3_aa: CASSSRTSASTDTQYF
cdr3_nt: TGTGCCAGCAGCTCCCGGACTAGCGCTAGCACAGATACGCAGTATTTT
d_call: TRBD2
j_call: TRBJ2-3
clone_size: NA
v_call: TRBV5-4

cdr3_aa: CSALTSGADTQYF
cdr3_nt: TGCAGCGCCCTGACTAGCGGGGCAGATACGCAGTATTTT
d_call: TRBD2
j_call: TRBJ2-3
clone_size: once
v_call: TRBV29-1

cdr3_aa: CASSLVAGGGRTQYF
cdr3_nt: TGTGCCAGCAGCTTAGTAGCGGGCGGTGGTCGGACCCAGTACTTC
d_call: TRBD2
j_call: TRBJ2-5
clone_size: NA
v_call: TRBV7-2

cdr3_aa: CASSQETTRRKAFF
cdr3_nt: TGCGCCAGCAGCCAAGAAACGACGAGGAGGAAAGCTTTCTTT
d_call: NA
j_call: TRBJ1-1
clone_size: NA
v_call: TRBV4-1